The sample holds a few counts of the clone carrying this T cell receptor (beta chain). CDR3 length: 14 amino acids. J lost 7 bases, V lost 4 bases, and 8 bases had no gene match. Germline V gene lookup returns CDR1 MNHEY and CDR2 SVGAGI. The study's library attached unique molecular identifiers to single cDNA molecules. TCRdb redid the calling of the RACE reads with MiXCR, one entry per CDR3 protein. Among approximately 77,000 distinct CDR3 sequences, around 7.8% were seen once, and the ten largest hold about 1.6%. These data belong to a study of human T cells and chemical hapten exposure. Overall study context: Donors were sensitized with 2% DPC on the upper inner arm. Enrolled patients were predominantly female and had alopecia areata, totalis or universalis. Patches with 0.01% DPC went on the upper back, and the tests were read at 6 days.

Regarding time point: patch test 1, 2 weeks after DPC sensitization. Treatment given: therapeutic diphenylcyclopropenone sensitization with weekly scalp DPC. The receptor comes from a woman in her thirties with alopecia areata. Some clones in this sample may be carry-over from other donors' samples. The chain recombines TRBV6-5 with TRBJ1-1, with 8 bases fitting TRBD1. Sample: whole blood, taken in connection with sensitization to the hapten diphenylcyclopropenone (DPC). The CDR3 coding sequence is TGTGCCAGCAGTTCCACAGGGGGGATAGGTGAAGCTTTCTTT. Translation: CASSSTGGIGEAFF.